This T cell receptor beta chain was found in a study of T cells in Graves' hyperthyroidism and ophthalmopathy. Template material for amplifying TCR beta CDR3 regions consisted of RNA transcripts. An initial round of RT-PCR targeting the TCR CDR3 relied on the HTBI primer set. TCRdb reprocessed the multiplex PCR reads via MiXCR and lists one record per CDR3 protein. The sample shows about 300,000 distinct CDR3 sequences, around a sixth of them seen only once. This clonotype was recorded at least ten times. Hyperthyroidism in the patients, aged 18 to 65, was newly diagnosed and under 2 months in duration. Clinicians diagnosed patients from clinical symptoms, serum thyroxine and TRAb, thyroid ultrasound and orbital computed tomography. The CDR3 length is 14 residues. Trimming cost V 0 bases and J 5 bases; bases outside gene matches: 4. Germline values: CDR1 SGDLS, CDR2 YYNGEE.

Sequencing was done on a sample of blood. This clonotype originated in a man aged 30 to 39 with Graves' hyperthyroidism. The chain couples TRBV9 to TRBJ2-5; 7 nucleotides line up with TRBD1. CDR3 bases: TGTGCCAGCAGCGTAGGTACAGGGGTCGAGACCCAGTACTTC. Translating gives CASSVGTGVETQYF.